Given below is one T cell receptor beta chain in context. No antigen is known for it. The data are from a study of identical twins. Study-wide results and caveats: Some out-of-frame alpha sequences were shared by twins, and these showed excess low generation probability.

TCRdb reprocessed the 5' RACE reads via MiXCR and lists one record per CDR3 protein. The sample has hundreds of thousands of distinct CDR3 sequences; roughly a quarter are singletons. Donors uniformly comprised healthy Caucasians. V lost 4 bases and J lost 4, with 7 bases in between. This CDR3 is built from 12 residues. The same sample was also studied in work on T cells expressing NK-cell markers. In that study: Underlying the TCR beta repertoires were sorted CD3+CD56+NKG2C+, CD3+CD56+NKG2C- and CD3+CD56-NKG2C+ T cells.

This clonotype was sampled from a woman aged 18 to 35 in good health. The chain is built from TRBV12-3 or TRBV12-4 and TRBJ1-1, with unresolved D. The sequenced sample was CD4+ T cells sorted from blood. CDR3 sequence (DNA): TGTGCCAGCAGTTCATGGGGCACTGAAGCTTTCTTT. It translates to CASSSWGTEAFF.